The clone carrying this TCR beta chain was detected only a few times. Trimming removed 5 bases from V and 5 bases from J; junction bases left unmatched: 5. Germline CDR1 is SEHNR and CDR2 is FQNEAQ (reference sequence). The length of the CDR3 is 14 residues. This entry comes from a study of T-cell memory formation after mild COVID-19. MiXCR, applied by TCRdb to the 5' RACE reads, yields one record per CDR3 protein. The sample comprises fewer than 350,000 distinct CDR3 sequences, approximately 15% of which are singletons, and around 24% rests with the top ten. This chain links TRBV7-9 with TRBJ2-2; 7 bases align to TRBD1. This receptor was obtained from a man in his late teens or twenties who had mild COVID-19 (a few samples of this study predate the infection). Cell type and time point are not known. Material: PBMCs or a T cell subset sorted from them (not recorded which). The CDR3 coding sequence is TGTGCCAGCAGCCGGCAACAGGGGACCGGGGAGCTGTTTTTT. Amino acid sequence: CASSRQQGTGELFF. The whole variable domain, filled in from reference TRBV7-9 and TRBJ2-2, reads DTGVSQNPRHKITKRGQNVTFRCDPISEHNRLYWYRQTLGQGPEFLTYFQNEAQLEKSRLLSDRFSAERPKGSFSTLEIQRTEQGDSAMYLCASSRQQGTGELFFGEGSRLTVL.